This TCR beta chain is from a study of shared clonotypes between healthy human individuals (TCRdb year 2020). General notes on the study: Two women and three men aged 18 to 49 years were included in the cohort. For each donor, three plates each were used for CD4 naive and CD4 memory, two plates were used for CD8 naive, and one plate was used for CD8 memory. Blood TCR repertoires of a handful of healthy adults were deeply sequenced to estimate repertoire size and the extent of clonotype sharing between individuals. Libraries were prepared and TCR repertoires were sequenced by different laboratories using diverse techniques, in order to increase sequencing depth and limit assay-specific biases. Each donor's leukapheresis produced roughly between roughly 0.85 and 9.5 billion PBMCs.

Donors were healthy HIV-negative adults with no recently reported acute infections or vaccinations. All donors were Caucasian adults living in Nashville, Tennessee, USA. Magnetic negative selection was used to enrich CD4+ T cells, after which naive cells were positively selected on CD45RA and the negative fraction became the memory subset. Blood was obtained by leukapheresis, after which PBMCs were separated by Ficoll-Histopaque density gradient centrifugation and cryopreserved in liquid nitrogen vapor phase. Analytical flow cytometry was used to check the purity and quantity of every magnetically sorted T cell population. Genomic DNA was isolated from each sorted fraction and quantified by UV absorbance on a Nanodrop 2000c. TCR CDR3 regions were amplified from genomic DNA by multiplex PCR using the deep immunoSEQ assay. Extracted genomic DNA from each cell subset was distributed evenly across all wells of several immunoSEQ 96-well plates, and each plate was treated as a replicate. For sorted subsets, each replicate PCR was loaded with approximately 200 ng genomic DNA, equivalent to approximately 27,000 T cell genomes. The purified libraries were quantified using a Qubit 3.0 fluorometer, sized with a Bioanalyzer 2100, and then quantified again using the KAPA Library Quantification kit. Each immunoSEQ 96-well plate was sequenced on its own single-read 150-cycle Illumina NextSeq 550 flow cell. The published analysis was carried out like this. Because the immunoSEQ output included only junctional sequences and no quality scores, the filtering could not be the same as the filtering used for full-length reads. To assign V/J genes and CDR3, sequences were annotated using PyIR, a Python wrapper for IgBLAST v1.9, with IMGT germline references. Reads were filtered out if the reads had weak V/J assignments (E-value above 1e-6), no CDR3, stop codons, out-of-frame junctions, or ambiguous translated residues. V3J clonotypes were defined as sequences sharing an identical inferred V gene, J gene, and CDR3 amino acid sequence. Percentage overlap between repertoires was calculated by dividing the number of shared unique clonotypes by the size of the smaller repertoire. RTK rarefaction, the Chao1 estimator, and Recon v2.1 estimates of unobserved clonotypes were used to assess repertoire richness. OLGA was used to compute generation probabilities for all TCRbeta clonotypes that the gDNA method yielded from a few donors. The table comes from immuneACCESS by way of TCRdb, which keeps in-frame sequences with V and J called. Part of the clones is missing from these tables; in studies checked, under half for an unresolved V gene and the rest for unknown reasons. V and J calls and clone size are as listed in that table; D and trimming were resolved from the DNA. The sample includes about 2 million clones, with 85% to 95% observed a single time. The ten most abundant clones make up 0.13% of the sample.

For this clone: It has no known antigen specificity. No clone much larger than this one lies a single base away; base qualities are absent. Other DNA sequences of this sample code for an identical CDR3.

Counted from cysteine to phenylalanine, this CDR3 has 13 amino acids. The only DNA kept is the CDR3, 39 bases in frame from the first base. From a lookup of the germline V gene (reference sequence), CDR1 and CDR2 are MNHEY and SMNVEV. Trimming costs V 0 bases and J 7 bases, and their ends lie 9 bases apart. What the authors observed across the whole study: Sampling was restricted to blood, and TCR repertoires in tissues likely differ from the TCR repertoires found in blood. Pairwise subsampling indicated that sequencing depth was expected to affect the degree of clonotype sharing among donors. Clonotypes shared by all four sorted-subset donors showed higher generation probabilities than non-shared clonotypes. Because the study included only a small number of donors, the genetic and exposure-history diversity represented was limited. Incomplete sequencing was indicated by rarefaction of sorted-subset datasets, despite the large sequencing depth. When a handful of donors were compared, the shared fraction of clonotypes was about 5% for naive CD4, around 3.5% for naive CD8, roughly 2.5% for memory CD4, and roughly 0.4% for memory CD8. Estimated clonotype richness was generally larger for naive than for memory subsets.

Sequencing input: naive CD4+ T cells sorted from blood. The intended sense of this specimen's cell subset or site label: CD45RA+ positively selected. The sequence links TRBV27 to TRBJ1-2; the D gene is possibly TRBD1, with 5 bases matching. The receptor was isolated from a man between 18 and 29 years old in good health. In nucleotide form, the sequence is TGTGCCAGCAGTTTATCGGGGGGAATTGGCTACACCTTC. Translated, this is CASSLSGGIGYTF.